These T cell receptor beta chains were read from a single sample in a study of spatial heterogeneity in lung cancer. TCRdb reprocessed the 5' RACE reads via MiXCR and lists one record per CDR3 protein. The table has about 17,000 distinct CDR3 sequences, 15% to 20% seen once. Sequencing used PBMCs, obtained at follow-up. Every receptor here comes from a male donor with early-stage non-small cell lung cancer. Each CDR3 is given with its conserved first and last residue. The D gene is left open where the match is weak. The listing skips clone size in some rows; elsewhere it reads once, few, many or a size class.

CDR3nt: TGTGCCAGCAGCTTAGGGACAGGGGATGAGCAGTTCTTC
CDR3aa: CASSLGTGDEQFF
len: 13
abundance: few
d_gene: TRBD1
j_gene: TRBJ2-1
v_gene: TRBV7-9

CDR3nt: TGTGCCAGCAGTTACTCTCAGGATTACACTGAAGCTTTCTTT
CDR3aa: CASSYSQDYTEAFF
len: 14
abundance: NA
d_gene: NA
j_gene: TRBJ1-1
v_gene: TRBV6-2/TRBV6-3

CDR3nt: TGTGCCAGTAGTATTGAAGATATGTGGGTACACAATGAGCAGTTCTTC
CDR3aa: CASSIEDMWVHNEQFF
len: 16
abundance: NA
d_gene: NA
j_gene: TRBJ2-1
v_gene: TRBV19

CDR3nt: TGTGCCAGCAGTCGACTGACATGGGAAGGCTACACCTTC
CDR3aa: CASSRLTWEGYTF
len: 13
abundance: NA
d_gene: NA
j_gene: TRBJ1-2
v_gene: TRBV6-5

CDR3nt: TGTGCCAGCAGCTTAGATCTGGGACAGTACAATGAGCAGTTCTTC
CDR3aa: CASSLDLGQYNEQFF
len: 15
abundance: few
d_gene: TRBD1
j_gene: TRBJ2-1
v_gene: TRBV7-2

CDR3nt: TGCGCCAGCAGCCAAGATAGGGGGCAGATCGAAGAGACCCAGTACTTC
CDR3aa: CASSQDRGQIEETQYF
len: 16
abundance: many
d_gene: TRBD1
j_gene: TRBJ2-5
v_gene: TRBV4-1

CDR3nt: TGTGCCAGCAGTCTGAGGAGCGATGAGCAGTACTTC
CDR3aa: CASSLRSDEQYF
len: 12
abundance: few
d_gene: NA
j_gene: TRBJ2-7
v_gene: TRBV3-1

CDR3nt: TGTGCCAGCAGCCCCCAGGCTCCAATGGAGGCGACCCAGTACTTC
CDR3aa: CASSPQAPMEATQYF
len: 15
abundance: many
d_gene: NA
j_gene: TRBJ2-5
v_gene: TRBV4-2

CDR3nt: TGTGCCAGCAGCGGGACTAGCGGGGGGGCTTCGGTAGATACGCAGTATTTT
CDR3aa: CASSGTSGGASVDTQYF
len: 17
abundance: medium-sized
d_gene: TRBD2
j_gene: TRBJ2-3
v_gene: TRBV12-3/TRBV12-4

CDR3nt: TGTGCCACCGAATCGGACAGGGAAGAAAACACCGGGGAGCTGTTTTTT
CDR3aa: CATESDREENTGELFF
len: 16
abundance: NA
d_gene: TRBD1
j_gene: TRBJ2-2
v_gene: TRBV24-1

CDR3nt: TGTGCCAGCAGTGAAGCCCCGGACAGGGATTTGGACCTCCACTTT
CDR3aa: CASSEAPDRDLDLHF
len: 15
abundance: many
d_gene: TRBD1
j_gene: TRBJ1-6
v_gene: TRBV6-1

CDR3nt: TGCAGTGCTAGAGAGGTAACAGGGGGCTACGAGCAGTACTTC
CDR3aa: CSAREVTGGYEQYF
len: 14
abundance: NA
d_gene: TRBD1
j_gene: TRBJ2-7
v_gene: TRBV20-1

CDR3nt: TGTGCTAGCGGGGTCGTGGGGGGCACAGATACGCAGTATTTT
CDR3aa: CASGVVGGTDTQYF
len: 14
abundance: medium-sized
d_gene: TRBD2
j_gene: TRBJ2-3
v_gene: TRBV7-7

CDR3nt: TGCGCCAGCAGCCCAGGACAGGGAGCGGTCTATGGCTACACCTTC
CDR3aa: CASSPGQGAVYGYTF
len: 15
abundance: NA
d_gene: TRBD1
j_gene: TRBJ1-2
v_gene: TRBV4-1

CDR3nt: TGTGCCAGTACCCCGTGGGGACAGGGGGCCGCACAGCCCCAGCATTTT
CDR3aa: CASTPWGQGAAQPQHF
len: 16
abundance: few
d_gene: TRBD1
j_gene: TRBJ1-5
v_gene: TRBV19

CDR3nt: TGTGCCATCAGTGAGTTCGACAGTGACAATCAGCCCCAGCATTTT
CDR3aa: CAISEFDSDNQPQHF
len: 15
abundance: few
d_gene: NA
j_gene: TRBJ1-5
v_gene: TRBV10-3

CDR3nt: TGTGCCAGCAGCCCAAATAGCGGGGGGGCCGATACGCAGTATTTT
CDR3aa: CASSPNSGGADTQYF
len: 15
abundance: NA
d_gene: TRBD2
j_gene: TRBJ2-3
v_gene: TRBV7-3

CDR3nt: TGTGCCAGCAGCCCAAGGGTCAGCGGGCCGCGGACCGGGGAGCTGTTTTTT
CDR3aa: CASSPRVSGPRTGELFF
len: 17
abundance: many
d_gene: NA
j_gene: TRBJ2-2
v_gene: TRBV7-9

CDR3nt: TGCGCCAGCAGCCTGGGCGGAGGGGAATCTGGAAACACCATATATTTT
CDR3aa: CASSLGGGESGNTIYF
len: 16
abundance: many
d_gene: NA
j_gene: TRBJ1-3
v_gene: TRBV4-1

CDR3nt: TGTGCCATCAGTGATGGGGGGCCGACTTACGAGCAGTACTTC
CDR3aa: CAISDGGPTYEQYF
len: 14
abundance: NA
d_gene: NA
j_gene: TRBJ2-7
v_gene: TRBV10-3

CDR3nt: TGTGCCAGCAGTCGACTCCTTACCACAGATACGCAGTATTTT
CDR3aa: CASSRLLTTDTQYF
len: 14
abundance: NA
d_gene: NA
j_gene: TRBJ2-3
v_gene: TRBV9

CDR3nt: TGTGCCAGCAGCGCGGACAGCTACAACAATGAGCAGTTCTTC
CDR3aa: CASSADSYNNEQFF
len: 14
abundance: medium-sized
d_gene: NA
j_gene: TRBJ2-1
v_gene: TRBV11-1

CDR3nt: TGCGCCAGCAGCCACCCAATGGCGGGGGGGCTAGGTGAAGCTTTCTTT
CDR3aa: CASSHPMAGGLGEAFF
len: 16
abundance: medium-sized
d_gene: NA
j_gene: TRBJ1-1
v_gene: TRBV4-1

CDR3nt: TGTGCCAGCAGTTACGTGGCTGGGAACGATCAGCCCCAGCATTTT
CDR3aa: CASSYVAGNDQPQHF
len: 15
abundance: few
d_gene: NA
j_gene: TRBJ1-5
v_gene: TRBV6-6

CDR3nt: TGTGCCAGCAGTGCGGCAGCCGGCGGCTACACCTTC
CDR3aa: CASSAAAGGYTF
len: 12
abundance: NA
d_gene: NA
j_gene: TRBJ1-2
v_gene: TRBV2

CDR3nt: TGTGCCTGGAGCCGGGCCCAGCAGTTCTTC
CDR3aa: CAWSRAQQFF
len: 10
abundance: many
d_gene: NA
j_gene: TRBJ2-1
v_gene: TRBV30

CDR3nt: TGTGCCACCAGCAGGACCGGGACAGGAAATTCACCCCTCCACTTT
CDR3aa: CATSRTGTGNSPLHF
len: 15
abundance: few
d_gene: TRBD1
j_gene: TRBJ1-6
v_gene: TRBV15

CDR3nt: TGTGCCAGCAGCTTAGGCATCAGGGGACATCAGCCCCAGCATTTT
CDR3aa: CASSLGIRGHQPQHF
len: 15
abundance: NA
d_gene: NA
j_gene: TRBJ1-5
v_gene: TRBV11-2

CDR3nt: TGTGCCAGCTCACCGTTCGGTGGCACTGAAGCTTTCTTT
CDR3aa: CASSPFGGTEAFF
len: 13
abundance: many
d_gene: NA
j_gene: TRBJ1-1
v_gene: TRBV18

CDR3nt: TGTGCCAGCAGCTTAAGGGACAGGGGGGACGGCTACACCTTC
CDR3aa: CASSLRDRGDGYTF
len: 14
abundance: NA
d_gene: TRBD1
j_gene: TRBJ1-2
v_gene: TRBV7-9

CDR3nt: TGTGCCAGCAGCTTAGACCGGGGTTTTGGCACAGATACGCAGTATTTT
CDR3aa: CASSLDRGFGTDTQYF
len: 16
abundance: NA
d_gene: NA
j_gene: TRBJ2-3
v_gene: TRBV11-3

CDR3nt: TGTGCCAGCAGCGTCGACACCCGGCCCACAGATACGCAGTATTTT
CDR3aa: CASSVDTRPTDTQYF
len: 15
abundance: NA
d_gene: NA
j_gene: TRBJ2-3
v_gene: TRBV9

CDR3nt: TGTGCCAGCAGCCCGAGAACGGGGCGGCTTAGCAATCAGCCCCAGCATTTT
CDR3aa: CASSPRTGRLSNQPQHF
len: 17
abundance: many
d_gene: NA
j_gene: TRBJ1-5
v_gene: TRBV27

CDR3nt: TGCAGTGCTAGGGGGGAGAATGGGCAGCCCCAGCATTTT
CDR3aa: CSARGENGQPQHF
len: 13
abundance: NA
d_gene: NA
j_gene: TRBJ1-5
v_gene: TRBV20-1

CDR3nt: TGTGCCAGCAGCATACCACCCTCTCTGGGCAGGCTCTCCTACGAGCAGTACTTC
CDR3aa: CASSIPPSLGRLSYEQYF
len: 18
abundance: many
d_gene: NA
j_gene: TRBJ2-7
v_gene: TRBV21-1

CDR3nt: TGTGCCAGTTCCGGGACAGGCCAAGAGACCCAGTACTTC
CDR3aa: CASSGTGQETQYF
len: 13
abundance: many
d_gene: TRBD1
j_gene: TRBJ2-5
v_gene: TRBV2

CDR3nt: TGTGCCTGCACGGCGGGGAGGAATGAAAAACTGTTTTTT
CDR3aa: CACTAGRNEKLFF
len: 13
abundance: NA
d_gene: NA
j_gene: TRBJ1-4
v_gene: TRBV30

CDR3nt: TGTGCCAGCAGCTCCAAGACCTGGTCGACTGAAGCTTTCTTT
CDR3aa: CASSSKTWSTEAFF
len: 14
abundance: few
d_gene: NA
j_gene: TRBJ1-1
v_gene: TRBV11-1

CDR3nt: TGCGCCGGCAGCCCTGCGAACACCGGGGAGCTGTTTTTT
CDR3aa: CAGSPANTGELFF
len: 13
abundance: NA
d_gene: NA
j_gene: TRBJ2-2
v_gene: TRBV5-1

CDR3nt: TGCGCCAGCAGCTTGGGCGCGGGAACGAGCTCTGGAAACACCATATATTTT
CDR3aa: CASSLGAGTSSGNTIYF
len: 17
abundance: few
d_gene: NA
j_gene: TRBJ1-3
v_gene: TRBV5-1

CDR3nt: TGTGCCAGCAGCGATCTAGCGGGATCCTACAATGAGCAGTTCTTC
CDR3aa: CASSDLAGSYNEQFF
len: 15
abundance: many
d_gene: TRBD2
j_gene: TRBJ2-1
v_gene: TRBV7-6

CDR3nt: TGTGCCAGCAGACGTCTGGGGGCCCCTTCGGGTAATGAGCAGTTCTTC
CDR3aa: CASRRLGAPSGNEQFF
len: 16
abundance: medium-sized
d_gene: NA
j_gene: TRBJ2-1
v_gene: TRBV12-3/TRBV12-4

CDR3nt: TGTGCCAGCAGCTTACGCAGTACCACAGATACGCAGTATTTT
CDR3aa: CASSLRSTTDTQYF
len: 14
abundance: medium-sized
d_gene: NA
j_gene: TRBJ2-3
v_gene: TRBV7-3

CDR3nt: TGCGCCAGCAGCTTGATGGGACAGGGTAATCAGCCCCAGCATTTT
CDR3aa: CASSLMGQGNQPQHF
len: 15
abundance: few
d_gene: TRBD1
j_gene: TRBJ1-5
v_gene: TRBV5-1

CDR3nt: TGTGCCAGCTTGGAGGCGTTCAGGGGTCAGCCCCAGCATTTT
CDR3aa: CASLEAFRGQPQHF
len: 14
abundance: many
d_gene: NA
j_gene: TRBJ1-5
v_gene: TRBV6-1

CDR3nt: TGCGCCAGCAGCAGGGACAGGGGTCTTAACACCGGGGAGCTGTTTTTT
CDR3aa: CASSRDRGLNTGELFF
len: 16
abundance: NA
d_gene: TRBD1
j_gene: TRBJ2-2
v_gene: TRBV5-1

CDR3nt: TGTGCCAGCAGCTTGGGCAGGGAGTACACCTTC
CDR3aa: CASSLGREYTF
len: 11
abundance: few
d_gene: NA
j_gene: TRBJ1-2
v_gene: TRBV5-6

CDR3nt: TGCAGTGCTAGAGATCCCGGCGGGGGGGAAGATACGCAGTATTTT
CDR3aa: CSARDPGGGEDTQYF
len: 15
abundance: medium-sized
d_gene: TRBD2
j_gene: TRBJ2-3
v_gene: TRBV20-1

CDR3nt: TGCGCCAGCAGCTGGATCCGTATGAACACTGAAGCTTTCTTT
CDR3aa: CASSWIRMNTEAFF
len: 14
abundance: medium-sized
d_gene: NA
j_gene: TRBJ1-1
v_gene: TRBV5-1

CDR3nt: TGTGCCAGCAGTTTCGGACAGGGGAACTATGGCTACACCTTC
CDR3aa: CASSFGQGNYGYTF
len: 14
abundance: many
d_gene: TRBD1
j_gene: TRBJ1-2
v_gene: TRBV27

CDR3nt: TGCGCCAGCAGCCATCGACAGGGGGGCGACTATGGCTACACCTTC
CDR3aa: CASSHRQGGDYGYTF
len: 15
abundance: NA
d_gene: TRBD1
j_gene: TRBJ1-2
v_gene: TRBV4-1

CDR3nt: TGTGCCAGTAGTACCACAGGGGGTCGGGAGCTGTTTTTT
CDR3aa: CASSTTGGRELFF
len: 13
abundance: few
d_gene: TRBD1
j_gene: TRBJ2-2
v_gene: TRBV19

CDR3nt: TGTGCCAGCAGCCAAGTGAGGGGTGAGGGTGGCTACACCTTC
CDR3aa: CASSQVRGEGGYTF
len: 14
abundance: many
d_gene: NA
j_gene: TRBJ1-2
v_gene: TRBV3-1

CDR3nt: TGTGCCAGTAGTATCGGCAGGGGAGATGAGCAGTTCTTC
CDR3aa: CASSIGRGDEQFF
len: 13
abundance: many
d_gene: NA
j_gene: TRBJ2-1
v_gene: TRBV19

CDR3nt: TGCGCCAGCAGCTTCGGAGATCAGCCCCAGCATTTT
CDR3aa: CASSFGDQPQHF
len: 12
abundance: NA
d_gene: NA
j_gene: TRBJ1-5
v_gene: TRBV5-1

CDR3nt: TGTGCCATCAGTGACTGGGCCTCTGGGGCCAACGTCCTGACTTTC
CDR3aa: CAISDWASGANVLTF
len: 15
abundance: medium-sized
d_gene: NA
j_gene: TRBJ2-6
v_gene: TRBV10-3

CDR3nt: TGTGCCAGCAGCTTAATCCAGGGGGCGAGCACCGGGGAGCTGTTTTTT
CDR3aa: CASSLIQGASTGELFF
len: 16
abundance: NA
d_gene: TRBD1
j_gene: TRBJ2-2
v_gene: TRBV7-2